Below are 21 T cell receptor beta chains sequenced from a single sample in a study of T cell responses to AZD1222 COVID-19 vaccine (dated by TCRdb to the early 2020s). Receptor libraries were prepared by the immunoSEQ multiplex PCR assay. The table was pulled from immuneACCESS by TCRdb, which kept in-frame rearrangements only. Such tables lose some clones; where checked, under half of the loss comes from unresolved V genes, and the rest has no known cause. For this sample the table gives under 150,000 clones, of which under 95% were detected only once. In total, the top ten clones hold less than 2% of the sample. The sample's time point label, decoded: about 28 days (+/-7) after the second vaccine dose. The sequencing here drew on peripheral blood, taken 28 days after the second AZD1222 dose. All receptors derive from an adult who received the AZD1222 COVID-19 vaccine.

The V and J genes are TRBV19 and TRBJ1-5; 7 nucleotides align to TRBD1. Germline V lookup: CDR1 LNHDA, CDR2 SQIVND (reference sequence). Trimming took 5 bases from V and 6 from J; bases not matched to a gene: 7. The CDR3 has 14 residues. The CDR3 is CASSADRAGQPQHF. Here the CDR3 DNA reads TGTGCCAGTAGTGCCGACAGGGCCGGTCAGCCCCAGCATTTT.

The V gene is TRBV6-4, the J gene TRBJ2-1; the match to TRBD1 covers 9 bases. Germline V gene data show CDR1 as MRHNA and CDR2 as SNTAGT. Trimming removed 6 bases from V and 3 bases from J; junction bases left unmatched: 6. CDR3 length equals 15 residues. The CDR3 DNA reads TGTGCCAGCAGAGTTACAGGGGGCGTCTACAATGAGCAGTTCTTC. It yields the protein CASRVTGGVYNEQFF.

V and J are TRBV11-2 and TRBJ2-2; D is perhaps TRBD2 (6 bases). CDR1 is SGHAT, CDR2 FQNNGV, per germline. The CDR3 runs to 15 residues. Trimming pared 5 bases from V and 0 bases from J, leaving 10 bases between. CDR3 nucleotides: TGTGCCAGCAGCCTGGGACTTCCGAACACCGGGGAGCTGTTTTTT. Its protein product is CASSLGLPNTGELFF.

In its sample, this clone was seen a few times. The J gene is TRBJ2-7, the V gene TRBV5-6, with TRBD1 matching over 7 bases. V was pared by 4 bases and J by 9 bases, with 13 bases of the junction left unmatched. This CDR3 spans 14 amino acids. Germline values: CDR1 SGHDT, CDR2 YYEEEE. The CDR3 here is CASSHRDSELGQYF. CDR3 nucleotides: TGTGCCAGCAGCCACCGGGACAGCGAATTGGGGCAGTACTTC.

The rearrangement links TRBV5-5 to TRBJ2-3; D perhaps matches TRBD2 (6 bases). The CDR3 consists of 15 residues. Germline-derived CDR1 and CDR2 are SGHKS and YYEKEE (reference sequence). Trimming pared 4 bases from V and 4 bases from J, leaving 16 bases between. The CDR3 loop is CASSAGPGGADTQYF. CDR3 nucleotide sequence: TGTGCCAGCAGCGCCGGGCCAGGAGGGGCAGATACGCAGTATTTT.

CDR3 loop: CASTLDSGDQPQHF. In nucleotides, the CDR3 is TGTGCCAGCACCCTGGACAGCGGAGATCAGCCCCAGCATTTT. This rearrangement joins TRBV2 to TRBJ1-5; D possibly corresponds to TRBD1 (6 bases). V lost 7 bases and J lost 5, with 15 bases in between. The V gene's germline CDR1 is SNHLY and CDR2 FYNNEI. The CDR3 has 14 residues.

The chain has TRBV5-5 and TRBJ1-5; D call uncertain. Germline V gives CDR1 SGHKS, CDR2 YYEKEE (reference sequence). The CDR3 is 15 residues long. V was clipped by 4 bases and J by 3 bases, with 14 bases between them. Here the CDR3 reads CASSPGDLYNQPQHF. CDR3 DNA sequence: TGTGCCAGCAGCCCGGGCGACTTATACAATCAGCCCCAGCATTTT.

The chain combines TRBV19 with TRBJ1-5; the D is unclear. This CDR3 is 15 amino acids long. Trimming took 1 base from V and 6 from J, leaving 13 bases between them. Per germline, CDR1 LNHDA and CDR2 SQIVND (reference sequence). The CDR3 region is CASSIVGGPGQPQHF. The CDR3 coding sequence is TGTGCCAGTAGTATAGTTGGAGGGCCCGGTCAGCCCCAGCATTTT.

The chain joins TRBV7-2 to TRBJ2-1, with 11 bases lining up with TRBD2. Trimming removed 1 base from V and 7 bases from J; junction bases left unmatched: 3. CDR3 length equals 15 residues. Germline lookup yields CDR1 SGHTA and CDR2 FQGNSA. CDR3 nucleotide sequence: TGTGCCAGCAGCTTAGGACTAGCGGGGTTAAATGAGCAGTTCTTC. Protein: CASSLGLAGLNEQFF.

This sequence joins TRBV7-8 and TRBJ2-3, with 11 positions matching TRBD2. Germline loops: CDR1 SGHVS, CDR2 FQNEAQ. The CDR3 length is 18 residues. Germline trimming cut 7 bases from V and 0 bases from J; bases unmatched to any gene: 12. The CDR3 loop is CASTPWFSGGASTDTQYF. The CDR3 DNA reads as TGTGCCAGCACCCCGTGGTTTAGCGGGGGGGCAAGCACAGATACGCAGTATTTT.

This chain uses TRBV7-9 with TRBJ1-2; maybe TRBD1 (5 bases). Germline V CDR1 and CDR2: SEHNR, FQNEAQ (reference sequence). The V end was cut by 1 base, the J end by 1 base, with 7 bases between. The CDR3 sequence is 14 residues long. In nucleotides, the CDR3 is TGTGCCAGCAGCTTAGGGGGGGTTAACTATGGCTACACCTTC. It specifies CASSLGGVNYGYTF.

This clone has only one observation. This chain connects TRBV2 to TRBJ2-7; D may be TRBD1 (6 bases). The V end lost 7 bases, the J end lost 4 bases, and 14 bases lay between the germline ends. The CDR3 loop spans 13 amino acids. Germline assignment: CDR1 SNHLY and CDR2 FYNNEI. In nucleotides, the CDR3 is TGTGCCAGCAAGAAAGGAACAGGGTACGAGCAGTACTTC. Its translation: CASKKGTGYEQYF.

The CDR3 nucleotides read TGTGCCAGCAGCGTAGTCGGGACAGGGAACTATGGCTACACCTTC. Translating it yields CASSVVGTGNYGYTF. This sequence joins TRBV9 and TRBJ1-2, with 9 bases aligning to TRBD1. In germline, CDR1 is SGDLS, CDR2 YYNGEE. The V segment lost 0 bases and the J segment 2 bases; nucleotides outside the gene matches: 2. The CDR3 totals 15 residues.

The chain is built from TRBV23-1 and TRBJ2-7; 11 bases match TRBD2. TRBV23-1 is an open reading frame, and its role is uncertain. Unmatched junction bases numbered 11, after V lost 2 bases and J lost 2 bases. This CDR3 has 18 amino acids. CDR3 amino acids: CASSQGPRLAGGPYEQYF. The CDR3 DNA sequence: TGCGCCAGCAGTCAAGGGCCCCGTCTAGCGGGAGGCCCCTACGAGCAGTACTTC.

The J gene is TRBJ1-1, the V gene TRBV18; D unclear. Per the germline V gene, CDR1 is KGHSH and CDR2 is LQKENI. The CDR3 is 15 amino acids. V lost 3 bases and J lost 6, with 17 bases in between. The CDR3 coding sequence is TGTGCCAGCTCACCCCCTTTAGACGAGGGCGCTGAAGCTTTCTTT. The encoded protein is CASSPPLDEGAEAFF.

The rearrangement uses TRBV9 and TRBJ2-1, with 9 positions matching TRBD1. The length of the CDR3 is 15 residues. The germline CDR1 and CDR2 sequences are SGDLS and YYNGEE. The V and J ends lost 4 bases and 6 bases, in that order; junction bases with no gene match: 8. CDR3 nucleotides: TGTGCCAGCAGCCTCCGAAAGACAGGGGGCAATGAGCAGTTCTTC. This sequence encodes CASSLRKTGGNEQFF.

This chain links TRBV6-1 with TRBJ2-1, with 7 bases that match TRBD1. Per germline, CDR1 MNHNS and CDR2 SASEGT. CDR3 length equals 15 residues. The V gene end was trimmed by 2 bases and the J gene end by 4 bases; junction bases not matched to a gene: 5. In nucleotides, the CDR3 is TGTGCCAGCAGTGAACAAGGGGGCAAGTACAATGAGCAGTTCTTC. Its protein is CASSEQGGKYNEQFF.

The chain combines TRBV12-5 with TRBJ2-3; possible D gene TRBD1, 7 bases. The V end was cut by 5 bases, the J end by 2 bases, with 14 bases between. Germline V gene data show CDR1 as LGHNT and CDR2 as FRNRAP. The CDR3 has 15 amino acids. The CDR3: CASGPHRGLTDTQYF. The CDR3 DNA reads TGTGCTAGTGGTCCCCACAGGGGACTCACAGATACGCAGTATTTT. Full variable domain (outside the CDR3, taken from reference TRBV12-5 and TRBJ2-3): DARVTQTPRHKVTEMGQEVTMRCQPILGHNTVFWYRQTMMQGLELLAYFRNRAPLDDSGMPKDRFSAEMPDATLATLKIQPSEPRDSAVYFCASGPHRGLTDTQYFGPGTRLTVL.

V is TRBV18 and J is TRBJ2-7; the D is unclear. The CDR3 is made up of 14 amino acids. CDR1 and CDR2 (germline): KGHSH, LQKENI. The ends were cut back, 1 base at V and 4 bases at J, with 11 bases in the middle. Here the CDR3 reads CASSPRSRIYEQYF. DNA of the CDR3: TGTGCCAGCTCACCACGGAGTCGAATTTACGAGCAGTACTTC.

CDR3 in DNA: TGCAGCGTTGTCCGGCAAGAGACCCAGTACTTC. This sequence encodes CSVVRQETQYF. V is TRBV29-1 and J is TRBJ2-5; D is uncertain. This CDR3 is 11 amino acids long. V gave up 4 bases and J gave up 2 bases, with 5 bases separating them. Germline lookup yields CDR1 SQVTM and CDR2 ANQGSEA.

The chain combines TRBV29-1 with TRBJ1-1; D is perhaps TRBD1 (5 bases). The CDR3 loop spans 14 amino acids. From germline, CDR1 is SQVTM and CDR2 ANQGSEA. The V end was cut by 5 bases, the J end by 2 bases, with 15 bases between. Here the CDR3 reads CSVQRPGTNTEAFF. CDR3 sequence (DNA): TGCAGCGTTCAACGCCCGGGGACTAACACTGAAGCTTTCTTT.